A single sample gave rise to the 13 T cell receptor beta chains below, sequenced in a study of blood T cell repertoires in COVID-19. Repertoires were generated with immunoSEQ multiplex PCR, while TCRdb's copy carries only in-frame clones and drops some. The sample lists 200,000 to 250,000 clones, about 81% occurring once. The specimen sequenced was peripheral blood. The receptors stem from an elderly woman with COVID-19, enrolled during active disease.

The rearrangement links TRBV5-1 to TRBJ2-7; 8 bases line up with TRBD2. V was pared by 1 base and J by 2 bases, with 5 bases of the junction left unmatched. This CDR3 has 15 amino acids. CDR1 SGHRS and CDR2 YFSETQ come from the germline V gene. CDR3 sequence reads: CASSLLVAGTYEQYF. The CDR3 nucleotides are TGCGCCAGCAGCTTGCTTGTAGCGGGGACCTACGAGCAGTACTTC.

The rearrangement links TRBV19 to TRBJ2-2, with a possible D match to TRBD2 (6 bases). This CDR3 is 14 amino acids long. With 8 bases removed from V and 2 bases from J, the gap between germline ends came to 12 bases. From germline, CDR1 is LNHDA and CDR2 SQIVND (reference sequence). CDR3 coding DNA: TGTGCCAGTCACGGGGGACCTAACACCGGGGAGCTGTTTTTT. It is translated as CASHGGPNTGELFF.

The chain employs TRBV7-9 and TRBJ2-1, with 7 bases aligning to TRBD1. Losses at the gene ends were 4 bases for V and 8 bases for J; bases not matched to a gene: 8. This CDR3 comprises 14 residues. Germline-derived CDR1 and CDR2 are SEHNR and FQNEAQ (reference sequence). The CDR3 region is CASSSDYRGDEQFF. The CDR3 DNA reads TGTGCCAGCAGCTCAGACTACAGGGGCGATGAGCAGTTCTTC.

The chain uses TRBV6-5 and TRBJ1-3; TRBD1 matches at 8 bases. Germline CDR1 is MNHEY and CDR2 is SVGAGI. The junction had 6 bases not matched to a gene; V was cut back by 7 bases and J by 4 bases. This CDR3 contains 14 residues. CDR3 loop: CASKTGETGNTIYF. DNA for the CDR3: TGTGCCAGCAAGACAGGGGAGACAGGAAACACCATATATTTT.

The rearrangement links TRBV28 to TRBJ2-7, with TRBD1 identical over 9 bases. V lost 5 bases to trimming and J lost 2 bases; unmatched junction nucleotides: 10. The CDR3 consists of 16 residues. The germline V gene encodes CDR1 MDHEN and CDR2 SYDVKM. The DNA for the CDR3 is TGTGCCAGCAGTCTTCCACAGGGGGCTAGCGCCTACGAGCAGTACTTC. Its protein is CASSLPQGASAYEQYF. The entire variable domain, with the rest obtained from reference TRBV28 and TRBJ2-7, is as follows: DVKVTQSSRYLVKRTGEKVFLECVQDMDHENMFWYRQDPGLGLRLIYFSYDVKMKEKGDIPEGYSVSREKKERFSLILESASTNQTSMYLCASSLPQGASAYEQYFGPGTRLTVT.

This clone was counted a few times. The chain joins TRBV5-4 to TRBJ2-1; 9 bases line up with TRBD1. This CDR3 region has 15 residues. With 0 bases clipped from V and 7 bases from J, the junction kept 5 bases outside the gene matches. The germline V gene has CDR1 SGHNT and CDR2 YYREEE (reference sequence). The CDR3 protein is CASSLVGQGGNEQFF. As DNA, the CDR3 is TGTGCCAGCAGCTTGGTGGGACAGGGTGGTAATGAGCAGTTCTTC.

This clone occurred once. The chain has TRBV7-6 and TRBJ2-2; 9 bases line up with TRBD2. The CDR3 totals 15 residues. Trimming at V came to 5 bases and at J to 7 bases, leaving 8 bases not matched to a gene. Germline loops: CDR1 SGHVS, CDR2 FNYEAQ. CDR3 in DNA: TGTGCCAGCAGCCCGTGGACTAGCGTGAACGGGGAGCTGTTTTTT. Its protein is CASSPWTSVNGELFF.

This chain joins TRBV19 and TRBJ1-5; a weak D match, TRBD1 (6 bases). The CDR3 contains 15 residues. The V and J ends lost 6 bases and 1 base respectively, with 13 bases between them. The germline V gene has CDR1 LNHDA and CDR2 SQIVND (reference sequence). CDR3 protein: CASRAGEWSNQPQHF. The CDR3 DNA is TGTGCCAGTAGGGCAGGGGAGTGGAGCAATCAGCCCCAGCATTTT.

The chain joins TRBV3-1 (or the pseudogene TRBV3-2) to TRBJ2-2; 7 bases line up with TRBD1. Losses at the gene ends were 4 bases for V and 1 base for J; bases not matched to a gene: 3. CDR1 LGHDT and CDR2 YNNKEL come from the germline V gene (reference sequence). The CDR3 is 15 residues long. CDR3 in amino acids: CASSPRDRNTGELFF. CDR3 nucleotide sequence: TGTGCCAGCAGCCCTAGGGACAGGAACACCGGGGAGCTGTTTTTT.

The J gene is TRBJ1-6, the V gene TRBV10-1; D possibly corresponds to TRBD1 (5 bases). The length of the CDR3 is 13 residues. Germline-derived CDR1 and CDR2 are WNHNN and SYGVQD (reference sequence). The V and J ends lost 4 bases and 10 bases respectively, with 11 bases between them. CDR3 coding DNA: TGCGCCAGCAGTGCCACAGGATCCTCACCCCTCCACTTT. Encoded protein: CASSATGSSPLHF.

This clone was detected only a few times. The junction and the germline gene differ at one end; a read error may be behind it. V and J are TRBV6-1 and TRBJ2-5, with D maybe TRBD1 (6 bases). The V gene's germline CDR1 is MNHNS and CDR2 SASEGT. The CDR3 spans 15 residues. CDR3 in amino acids: CASCEAGTPQETQYF. CDR3 in DNA: TGTGCCAGCTGTGAAGCCGGGACACCCCAAGAGACCCAGTACTTC.

CDR3 sequence (DNA): TGCGCCAGCAGCCCCCGGGGCTATGGCTACACCTTC. This gives the protein CASSPRGYGYTF. The rearrangement joins TRBV4-1 to TRBJ1-2; D unclear. The ends were cut back, 4 bases at V and 4 bases at J, with 7 bases in the middle. The CDR3 totals 12 residues. The germline gives CDR1 MGHRA, CDR2 YSYEKL.

This clone was recorded at least ten times. The chain recombines TRBV7-3 with TRBJ2-1; D gene unclear. This CDR3 comprises 15 residues. Trimming pared 5 bases from V and 0 bases from J, leaving 11 bases between. Germline assignment: CDR1 SGHTA and CDR2 FQGTGA. The CDR3: CASSPAWSSYNEQFF. The CDR3 region has the DNA TGTGCCAGCAGCCCCGCCTGGAGCTCCTACAATGAGCAGTTCTTC.